This TCR beta chain was obtained from a study of glioma-infiltrating T cells. The ends were cut back, 5 bases at V and 4 bases at J, with 11 bases in the middle. Germline-derived CDR1 and CDR2 are SGHVS and FNYEAQ. The CDR3 loop spans 13 amino acids. This clonotype was found many times. The iRepertoire nested amplicon-rescue multiplex PCR amplified TCR alpha and beta CDR3s from RNA. For one-step reverse transcription and amplification, about 85-400 ng of tissue mRNA or PBMC total RNA was used. TCRdb ran MiXCR on the multiplex PCR reads and lists one entry per CDR3 protein. This sample yields roughly 100,000 distinct CDR3 sequences, of which 25% to 35% are seen a single time; 44% belongs to the top ten.

The sequencing input was glioma tissue, nonneoplastic brain tissue, or PBMCs (not recorded which). This receptor was identified in a human donor with low-grade glioma or glioblastoma, undergoing nonglioma brain surgery, or in good health (not recorded which). This rearrangement joins TRBV7-6 to TRBJ1-1; D may be TRBD1 (6 bases). The DNA for the CDR3 is TGTGCCAGCAGCCCCCAGGGGAGCACTGAAGCTTTCTTT. This translates into CASSPQGSTEAFF.